This paragraph reports one T cell receptor beta chain. Its matching antigen is unknown. These data come from a study of vaccination effects on CD4 cells after COVID-19. ViraFEST expansion of antigen-specific CD4+ T cells with viral peptide pools preceded sequencing. Subsequent to a culture period of about ten days, CD4+ T cells were isolated. Nucleocapsid antibody tests were negative, and the vaccine recipients had no prior SARS-CoV-2 infection. The CDR3 is 17 residues long. Trimming left V 1 base short and J 3 bases short, with 13 bases between. Germline values: CDR1 LNHNV, CDR2 YYDKDF (reference sequence). Clones were sequenced by immunoSEQ multiplex PCR, and TCRdb holds only the in-frame ones, with some missing. The sample includes around 66,000 clones, over 70% of them seen just once.

The rearrangement uses TRBV15 and TRBJ1-6, with D maybe TRBD1 (5 bases). Material: CD4+ T cells from PBMCs cultured with HCoV-OC43 spike peptides, obtained before COVID-19 vaccination. The subset here: HCoV-OC43 spike overlapping peptide pool stimulation. The TCR comes from a human donor who received a COVID-19 vaccine. CDR3 DNA sequence: TGTGCCACCAGCAGAGGATGGGGAGACAGCTATAATTCACCCCTCCACTTT. Translated: CATSRGWGDSYNSPLHF.